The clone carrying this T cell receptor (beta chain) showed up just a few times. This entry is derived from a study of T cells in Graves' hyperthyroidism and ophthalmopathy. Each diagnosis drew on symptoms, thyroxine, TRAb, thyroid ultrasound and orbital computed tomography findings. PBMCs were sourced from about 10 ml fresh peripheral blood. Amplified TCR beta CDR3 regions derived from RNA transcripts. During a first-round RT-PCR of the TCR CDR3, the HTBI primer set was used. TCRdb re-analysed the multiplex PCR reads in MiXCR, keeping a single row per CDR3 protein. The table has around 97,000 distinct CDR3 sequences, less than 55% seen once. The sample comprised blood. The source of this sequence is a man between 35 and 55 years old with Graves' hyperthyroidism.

The CDR3 reads CAISEKGGDTQYF. DNA for the CDR3: TGTGCCATCAGCGAAAAGGGCGGGGATACGCAGTATTTT. J is TRBJ2-3 and V is TRBV24-1; possibly TRBD2 for D (5 bases). V was trimmed by 11 bases and J by 6 bases, leaving 17 bases between them. Germline V CDR1 and CDR2: KGHDR, SFDVKD. The CDR3 has 13 amino acids.